Below, one TCR beta chain is given with its context. This sample is part of a study of blood T cell repertoires in COVID-19. About the research overall: Sample material is recorded as cDNA or gDNA derived from T cells, B-cell-depleted T cells, or PBMCs.

The CDR3 spans 17 residues. Symptom resolution, clearance, or two negative PCRs marked donors in Cohort 3 as recovered. In the source study's methods: Amplification of reference gene primers provided the estimated nucleated cell counts. Method: immunoSEQ multiplex PCR; TCRdb's copy keeps in-frame clones and lacks some. V, J and clone size reflect that table, while D and trimming were determined from the DNA. The table includes a few hundred thousand clones, about 90% detected once. The sequence was obtained from a woman aged 55-69 years who had recovered from COVID-19. J is TRBJ1-5 and V is TRBV21-1; the D call TRBD1 from the table was never checked on the DNA. TRBV21-1 represents a pseudogene. The sequenced sample consisted of PBMCs or T cells enriched from blood (not recorded which). CDR3 in amino acids: CASSKRRTGPKYQPQHF. Written as DNA, the CDR3 is TGTGCCAGCAGCAAACGGAGAACAGGGCCCAAGTATCAGCCCCAGCATTTT.